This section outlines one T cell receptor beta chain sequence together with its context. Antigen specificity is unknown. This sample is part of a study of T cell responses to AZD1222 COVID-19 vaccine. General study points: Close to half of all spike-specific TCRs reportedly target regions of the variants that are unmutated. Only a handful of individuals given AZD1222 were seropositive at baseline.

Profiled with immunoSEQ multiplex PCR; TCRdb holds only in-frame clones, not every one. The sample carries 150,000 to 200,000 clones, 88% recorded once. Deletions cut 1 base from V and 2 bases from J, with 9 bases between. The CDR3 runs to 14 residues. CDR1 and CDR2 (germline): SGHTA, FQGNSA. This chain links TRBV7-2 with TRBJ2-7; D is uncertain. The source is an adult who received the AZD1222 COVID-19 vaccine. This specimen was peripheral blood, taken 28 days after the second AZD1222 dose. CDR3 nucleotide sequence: TGTGCCAGCAGCTTAGGTACCACCCCCTACGAGCAGTACTTC. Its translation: CASSLGTTPYEQYF.